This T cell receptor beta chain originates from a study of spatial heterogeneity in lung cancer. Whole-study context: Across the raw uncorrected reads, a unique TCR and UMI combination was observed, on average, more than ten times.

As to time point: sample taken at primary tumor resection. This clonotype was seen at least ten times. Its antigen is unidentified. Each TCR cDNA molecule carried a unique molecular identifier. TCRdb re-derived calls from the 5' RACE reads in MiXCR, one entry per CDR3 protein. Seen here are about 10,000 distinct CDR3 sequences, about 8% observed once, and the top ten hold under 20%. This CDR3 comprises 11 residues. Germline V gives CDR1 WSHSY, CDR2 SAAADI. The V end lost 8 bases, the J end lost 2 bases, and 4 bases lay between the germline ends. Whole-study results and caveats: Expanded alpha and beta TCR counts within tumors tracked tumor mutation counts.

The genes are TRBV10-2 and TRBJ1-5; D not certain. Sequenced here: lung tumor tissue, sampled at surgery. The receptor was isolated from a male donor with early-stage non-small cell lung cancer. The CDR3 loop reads CASFGNQPQHF. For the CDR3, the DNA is TGCGCCAGCTTTGGCAATCAGCCCCAGCATTTT.